Listed here is a single T cell receptor (beta chain). Under the authors' procedure: Amplification with reference gene primers provided the estimates of nucleated cell counts. The method was immunoSEQ multiplex PCR; TCRdb's version includes in-frame clones alone and lacks a portion of them. For V, J and clone size, that table is used; D and trimming come from the DNA. Of 130,000 to 150,000 clones listed, roughly four fifths were seen once; the top ten hold 6.5% to 8.5%. The sample belongs to a study of blood T cell repertoires in COVID-19. Study background: Spain, Italy and the United States supplied samples that represented acute and convalescent COVID-19. Sources were T cells, B-cell-depleted T cells, or PBMCs; the material itself was cDNA or gDNA.

Trimming removed 10 bases from V and 6 bases from J, with 16 bases in between. This CDR3 has 13 residues. Germline V gene lookup returns CDR1 MNHEY and CDR2 SVGAGI. Sequencing used peripheral blood. This sequence was found in a human donor with acute or convalescent COVID-19. The donor label of this sample is uncertain. The chain joins TRBV6-5 to TRBJ1-5, with D maybe TRBD1 (6 bases). CDR3 nucleotides: TGTGCCACCCGAACAGGGTGGGGTCAGCCCCAGCATTTT. Its protein product is CATRTGWGQPQHF.